The following is a T cell receptor beta chain sequence with its context. Its target is not known. Germline V gene lookup returns CDR1 MGHDK and CDR2 SYGVNS. This CDR3 is built from 14 residues. J was trimmed by 0 bases and V by 6 bases; bases with no gene match: 2. The sample belongs to a study of OX40 agonist ivuxolimab in advanced cancers. Study-level findings and limits: Clonal expansion was seen in CD4+ and CD8+ blood T cells by week 6 at 0.1 to 3.0 mg/kg.

Sequenced by immunoSEQ multiplex PCR; TCRdb stores in-frame clones only, minus some. The data contain about 77,000 clones, approximately 95% of them seen just once; the ten biggest clones take up approximately 0.3%. This specimen was CD4+ or CD8+ T cells sorted from blood, taken in a trial of the OX40 agonist ivuxolimab. This chain connects TRBV25-1 to TRBJ2-1, with 7 nucleotides matching TRBD1. This sequence originates from an adult with an advanced solid tumor such as melanoma, head and neck, liver or kidney cancer. DNA for the CDR3: TGTGCCAGCAGAGGGGGCGGCTCCTACAATGAGCAGTTCTTC. Protein: CASRGGGSYNEQFF.